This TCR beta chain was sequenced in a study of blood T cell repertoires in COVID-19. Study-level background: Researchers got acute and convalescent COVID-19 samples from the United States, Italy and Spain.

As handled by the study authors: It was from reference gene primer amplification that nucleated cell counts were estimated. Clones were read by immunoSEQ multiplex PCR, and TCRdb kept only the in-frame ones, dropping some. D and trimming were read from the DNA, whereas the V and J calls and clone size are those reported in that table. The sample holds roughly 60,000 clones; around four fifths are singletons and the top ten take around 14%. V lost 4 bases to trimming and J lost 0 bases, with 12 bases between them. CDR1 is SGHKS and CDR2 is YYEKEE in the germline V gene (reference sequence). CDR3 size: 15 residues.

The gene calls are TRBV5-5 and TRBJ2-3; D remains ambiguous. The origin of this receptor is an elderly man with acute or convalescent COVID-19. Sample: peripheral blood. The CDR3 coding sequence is TGTGCCAGCAGCCTCAGGTTGTGGAGCACAGATACGCAGTATTTT. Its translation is CASSLRLWSTDTQYF. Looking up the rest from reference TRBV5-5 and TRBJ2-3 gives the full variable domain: DAGVTQSPTHLIKTRGQQVTLRCSPISGHKSVSWYQQVLGQGPQFIFQYYEKEERGRGNFPDRFSARQFPNYSSELNVNALLLGDSALYLCASSLRLWSTDTQYFGPGTRLTVL.